This TCR beta chain was captured by sequencing in a study of blood T cells in healthy people across ages. In the study overall: Template switching picked up about one barcoded beta molecule for each two T cells.

Points on this clonotype: The antigen remains undetermined.

The germline CDR1 and CDR2 sequences are MDHEN and SYDVKM. Trimming removed 1 base from V and 4 bases from J; junction bases left unmatched: 9. This CDR3 is 16 amino acids long. Together with a sample-barcoded 5' primer, a J-beta primer mix was included in a second PCR lasting roughly 7 to 11 cycles. TCRdb reprocessed the 5' RACE reads with MiXCR, giving one entry per CDR3 protein. The sample records a few hundred thousand distinct CDR3 sequences, 45% to 60% being singletons. General study results and limits: The authors considered diversity estimates from one million T cells to be underestimates. Unknown donor CMV status possibly confounded expanded clonotype changes.

Caucasian individuals from Russia who were healthy and aged about 6 to 95 acted as donors. This clonotype originated in a man aged 55 to 70 in good health. The specimen was blood. The rearrangement links TRBV28 to TRBJ2-7; 8 positions match TRBD1. The DNA for the CDR3 is TGTGCCAGCAGTTTATCCGCGGACAGGGCCCTGTACGAGCAGTACTTC. It encodes CASSLSADRALYEQYF.